This T cell receptor beta chain was recovered during a study of ipilimumab plus nivolumab after autologous stem cell transplantation (dated by TCRdb to the early 2020s). For context, the study as a whole: Trial patients received a median of roughly 5 ipilimumab doses and fewer than 10 nivolumab doses. The DLBCL cohort included primary refractory and relapsed disease, with 18-month progression-free survival of roughly 89% and 26% respectively. Patients in the trial were undergoing autologous transplant and had high-risk diffuse large B cell lymphoma, mature T cell lymphoma, or multiple myeloma. Roughly 35 patients made up the trial's intent-to-treat population. The study at large found these results: The authors stated that profiles of the T cell receptor repertoire, regulatory T cell phenotype and gut microbiota provided a biologic rationale for studying this approach further. The authors concluded that combined checkpoint inhibition appeared tolerable when used as consolidation after transplant.

The library was prepared using the immunoSEQ multiplex PCR assay. TCRdb took this table from immuneACCESS and kept in-frame rearrangements with V and J called. Such tables lack part of the clones; where checked against another copy, unresolved V genes explain under half of the gap, and the rest is unexplained. The sample table contains 15,000 to 20,000 clones; only one count was recorded for just under 80% of them. Roughly 10% of the sample is in the top ten clones. Points on this clone: Its antigen is still unknown. At one of its ends the junction is not consistent with the germline gene, which may arise from a read error.

Checkpoint therapy was initiated 14 to 28 days after autologous transplant, and ipilimumab was administered at 1 mg/kg intravenously on day 1 of selected weeks. Nivolumab was given at 3 mg/kg intravenously on day 1 of weeks 1, 4, 7, 10, and every two weeks through week 26. The study was a Phase Ib clinical trial testing combined checkpoint inhibition with ipilimumab and nivolumab as consolidation after autologous stem cell transplantation. The sample in question was PBMCs, obtained in a trial of ipilimumab plus nivolumab as post-transplant consolidation. This TCR was recovered from a male donor with diffuse large B-cell lymphoma.

The CDR3 reads CASSGTNQETQHF. The nucleotides are TGCGCCAGCAGCGGGACAAACCAAGAGACCCAGCACTTC. The V and J genes are TRBV4-1 and TRBJ2-5, with TRBD1 tentatively as D gene (6 bases match). From a lookup of the germline V gene, CDR1 and CDR2 are MGHRA and YSYEKL. There are 13 amino acids in the CDR3, from cysteine to phenylalanine inclusive. The read is trimmed to its CDR3 DNA, 39 bases read in frame from base 1.